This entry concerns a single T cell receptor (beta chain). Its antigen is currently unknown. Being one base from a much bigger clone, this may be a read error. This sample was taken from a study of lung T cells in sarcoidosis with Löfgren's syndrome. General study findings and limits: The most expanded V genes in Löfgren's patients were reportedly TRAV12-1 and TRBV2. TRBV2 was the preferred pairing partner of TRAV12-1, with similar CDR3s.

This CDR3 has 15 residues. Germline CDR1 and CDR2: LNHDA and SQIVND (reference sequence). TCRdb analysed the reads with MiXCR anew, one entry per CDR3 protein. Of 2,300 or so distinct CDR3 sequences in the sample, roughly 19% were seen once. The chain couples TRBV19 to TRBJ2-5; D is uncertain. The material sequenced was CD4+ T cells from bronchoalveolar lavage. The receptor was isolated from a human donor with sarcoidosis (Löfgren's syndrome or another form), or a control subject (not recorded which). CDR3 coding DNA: TGTGTCAGTAGTACCGCCGTCAAGGTGGCGGAGACCCAGTACTTC. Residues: CVSSTAVKVAETQYF.